The rows below give T cell receptor beta chains drawn from one sample of a study of T cells after yellow fever vaccination. Each CDR3 protein is one row after TCRdb ran MiXCR on the 5' RACE reads. The sample yields 200,000 to 300,000 distinct CDR3 sequences, approximately 3.5% seen once. Specimen: PBMCs, collected 15 days after the yellow fever booster vaccination. Receptors were obtained from a man aged 18 to 35 who received the YFV17D yellow fever vaccine. CDR3s include the opening cysteine and the closing phenylalanine or tryptophan. A D gene is named only where the DNA matches it firmly. Only part of the rows carry a size: once, few, many, or a class if the clone is expanded.

cdr3_aa cdr3_nt d_call j_call v_call clone_size
CASSWGNTDTQYF TGCGCCAGCAGCTGGGGAAACACAGATACGCAGTATTTT . TRBJ2-3 TRBV5-1 few
CASQERGRSSYNSPLHF TGTGCTAGCCAAGAAAGGGGCAGGTCCTCCTATAATTCACCCCTCCACTTT . TRBJ1-6 TRBV5-5 few
CASRQALNTGELFF TGTGCCAGCAGACAGGCGTTGAACACCGGGGAGCTGTTTTTT . TRBJ2-2 TRBV2 many
CASSLPAGGPDEQYF TGTGCCAGCAGCTTGCCAGCGGGGGGTCCCGACGAGCAGTACTTC TRBD2 TRBJ2-7 TRBV5-6 many
CASSLRTYGYTF TGTGCCAGCAGTCTACGGACCTATGGCTACACCTTC . TRBJ1-2 TRBV6-2/TRBV6-3 many
CASSPSGNPPQYF TGTGCCAGCAGTCCCTCGGGAAACCCCCCCCAGTACTTC . TRBJ2-5 TRBV12-3/TRBV12-4 many
CASTTTSGGDNEQFF TGTGCCAGTACCACGACTAGCGGGGGGGACAATGAGCAGTTCTTC TRBD2 TRBJ2-1 TRBV19 few
CASSFTPTDTQYF TGTGCCAGCAGCTTCACTCCTACAGATACGCAGTATTTT . TRBJ2-3 TRBV11-2 many
CASSSVTAGELFF TGTGCCAGCAGTTCCGTGACAGCCGGGGAGCTGTTTTTT . TRBJ2-2 TRBV6-5 many
CASSLSTGSNTGELFF TGTGCCAGCAGTTTATCCACCGGCTCGAACACCGGGGAGCTGTTTTTT . TRBJ2-2 TRBV27 many
CSARTPSAGPESFYEQYF TGCAGTGCCAGAACCCCTTCGGCAGGGCCTGAGAGTTTCTACGAGCAGTACTTC . TRBJ2-7 TRBV20-1 many
CASRFRDGVVTDTQYF TGTGCCAGCCGGTTCCGTGATGGGGTAGTCACAGATACGCAGTATTTT . TRBJ2-3 TRBV5-5 many
CASSGGAGSYEQYF TGCGCCAGCAGCGGGGGCGCAGGTAGCTACGAGCAGTACTTC . TRBJ2-7 TRBV5-1 .
CASSPGSNEKLFF TGTGCCAGCAGTCCGGGTTCTAATGAAAAACTGTTTTTT . TRBJ1-4 TRBV25-1 many
CASSPTVGTYEQYF TGCGCCAGCAGCCCGACAGTGGGAACCTACGAGCAGTACTTC . TRBJ2-7 TRBV5-1 many
CASSLTPKETQYF TGTGCCAGCAGCTTAACACCAAAAGAGACCCAGTACTTC . TRBJ2-5 TRBV5-5 many
CASSPEGTGHWSSGNTIYF TGCGCCAGCAGCCCGGAAGGGACAGGGCATTGGTCCTCTGGAAACACCATATATTTT TRBD1 TRBJ1-3 TRBV5-1 many
CASRRQGRDIQYF TGTGCCAGCAGACGACAGGGAAGAGACATTCAGTACTTC TRBD1 TRBJ2-4 TRBV28 many
CASSSRGRGTGELFF TGTGCCAGCAGTTCCAGGGGGCGCGGAACCGGGGAGCTGTTTTTT TRBD1 TRBJ2-2 TRBV27 many
CATSDTGPKFF TGTGCCACCAGTGATACCGGGCCCAAGTTCTTC . TRBJ2-1 TRBV24-1 many
CASSQARLAGDYNEQFF TGTGCCAGCAGCCAAGCTCGACTAGCGGGGGACTACAATGAGCAGTTCTTC TRBD2 TRBJ2-1 TRBV14 .
CASSIGKLEGTQYF TGCGCCAGCAGCATTGGGAAACTAGAGGGGACCCAGTACTTC . TRBJ2-5 TRBV5-1 many
CASTLQWRREGLAGELFF TGTGCCAGCACCCTACAGTGGAGGCGAGAAGGGCTGGCCGGGGAGCTGTTTTTT . TRBJ2-2 TRBV6-5 few
CASSRQRGDNEQFF TGTGCCAGCAGTCGACAAAGAGGAGACAATGAGCAGTTCTTC . TRBJ2-1 TRBV7-2 many
CAWSVRGPDTQYF TGTGCCTGGAGTGTACGCGGCCCAGATACGCAGTATTTT . TRBJ2-3 TRBV30 many
CASSQAETFLAQPQHF TGCGCCAGCAGCCAAGCGGAAACCTTCTTAGCCCAGCCCCAGCATTTT . TRBJ1-5 TRBV4-1 many
CASSPMTSGGAKNIQYF TGCGCCAGCAGCCCCATGACTAGCGGGGGTGCCAAAAACATTCAGTACTTC TRBD2 TRBJ2-4 TRBV4-1 few
CASSSEALNYGYTF TGTGCCAGCAGTTCGGAGGCCTTAAACTATGGCTACACCTTC . TRBJ1-2 TRBV28 few
CATRNRGADSYTEAFF TGTGCCACCAGGAACAGGGGGGCCGACTCATACACTGAAGCTTTCTTT TRBD1 TRBJ1-1 TRBV6-2/TRBV6-3 many
CASSRSGRGYTF TGCGCCAGCAGTCGCTCGGGGAGAGGCTACACCTTC . TRBJ1-2 TRBV4-3 many
CASSQEQADTQYF TGCGCCAGCAGCCAAGAGCAGGCGGATACGCAGTATTTT . TRBJ2-3 TRBV4-1 many
CASSVAVGGATYGYTF TGTGCCAGCAGCGTTGCGGTAGGGGGGGCGACCTATGGCTACACCTTC . TRBJ1-2 TRBV9 .
CASSWAGDGYTF TGTGCCAGCAGCTGGGCGGGGGATGGCTACACCTTC . TRBJ1-2 TRBV11-2 many
CAISNTGEQYF TGTGCCATCAGTAACACGGGCGAGCAGTACTTC . TRBJ2-7 TRBV10-3 many
CASVPGLPAETQYF TGTGCTAGTGTCCCGGGACTGCCCGCAGAGACCCAGTACTTC . TRBJ2-5 TRBV12-5 many
CASSNTGTPNYGYTF TGCGCCAGCAGCAATACCGGGACACCTAACTATGGCTACACCTTC . TRBJ1-2 TRBV5-1 many
CASSLQGMNTGELFF TGTGCCAGCAGCTTACAGGGGATGAACACCGGGGAGCTGTTTTTT TRBD1 TRBJ2-2 TRBV5-4 many
CASRPGPGGNQPQHF TGTGCCAGCAGACCGGGGCCCGGGGGCAATCAGCCCCAGCATTTT . TRBJ1-5 TRBV6-6 many
CASSSTKAYNSPLHF TGTGCCAGCAGCTCCACAAAAGCCTATAATTCACCCCTCCACTTT . TRBJ1-6 TRBV5-5 many
CASSPAGRNEQFF TGTGCCAGCAGCCCCGCAGGGCGCAATGAGCAGTTCTTC . TRBJ2-1 TRBV5-6 many
CASSRDTGTKNIQYF TGTGCCAGCAGTCGTGATACAGGGACCAAAAACATTCAGTACTTC . TRBJ2-4 TRBV4-2 many
CASSPLPGRGKFTNEQFF TGTGCCAGCAGTCCCCTTCCGGGCAGGGGTAAATTTACAAATGAGCAGTTCTTC . TRBJ2-1 TRBV6-2/TRBV6-3 few